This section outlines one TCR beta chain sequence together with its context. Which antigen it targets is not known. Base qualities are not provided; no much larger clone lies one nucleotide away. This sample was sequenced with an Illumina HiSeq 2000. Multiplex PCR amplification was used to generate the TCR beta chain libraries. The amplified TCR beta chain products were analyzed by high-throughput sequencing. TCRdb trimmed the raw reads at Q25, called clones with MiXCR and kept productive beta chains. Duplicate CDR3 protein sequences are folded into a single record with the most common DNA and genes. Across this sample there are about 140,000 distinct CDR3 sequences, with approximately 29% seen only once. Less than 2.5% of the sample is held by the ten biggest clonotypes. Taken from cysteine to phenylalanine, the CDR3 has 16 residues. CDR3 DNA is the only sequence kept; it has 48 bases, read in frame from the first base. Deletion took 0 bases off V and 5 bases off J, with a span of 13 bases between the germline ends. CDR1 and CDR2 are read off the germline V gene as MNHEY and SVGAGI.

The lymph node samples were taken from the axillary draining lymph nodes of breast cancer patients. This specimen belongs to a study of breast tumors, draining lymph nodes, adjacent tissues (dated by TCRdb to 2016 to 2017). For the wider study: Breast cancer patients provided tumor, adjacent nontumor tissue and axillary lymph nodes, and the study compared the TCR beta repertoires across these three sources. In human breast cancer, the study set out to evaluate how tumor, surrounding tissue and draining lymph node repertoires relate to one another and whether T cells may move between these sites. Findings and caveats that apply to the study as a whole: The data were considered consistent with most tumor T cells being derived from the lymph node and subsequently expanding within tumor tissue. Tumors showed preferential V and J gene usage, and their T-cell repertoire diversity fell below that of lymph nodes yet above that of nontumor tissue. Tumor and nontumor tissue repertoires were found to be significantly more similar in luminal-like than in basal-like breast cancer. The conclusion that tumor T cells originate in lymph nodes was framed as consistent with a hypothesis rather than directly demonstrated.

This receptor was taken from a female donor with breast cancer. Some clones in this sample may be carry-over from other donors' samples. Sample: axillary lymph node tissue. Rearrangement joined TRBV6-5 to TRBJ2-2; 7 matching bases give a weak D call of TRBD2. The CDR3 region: CASSYSRGARTGELFF. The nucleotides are TGTGCCAGCAGTTACTCACGGGGGGCGAGGACCGGGGAGCTGTTTTTT.